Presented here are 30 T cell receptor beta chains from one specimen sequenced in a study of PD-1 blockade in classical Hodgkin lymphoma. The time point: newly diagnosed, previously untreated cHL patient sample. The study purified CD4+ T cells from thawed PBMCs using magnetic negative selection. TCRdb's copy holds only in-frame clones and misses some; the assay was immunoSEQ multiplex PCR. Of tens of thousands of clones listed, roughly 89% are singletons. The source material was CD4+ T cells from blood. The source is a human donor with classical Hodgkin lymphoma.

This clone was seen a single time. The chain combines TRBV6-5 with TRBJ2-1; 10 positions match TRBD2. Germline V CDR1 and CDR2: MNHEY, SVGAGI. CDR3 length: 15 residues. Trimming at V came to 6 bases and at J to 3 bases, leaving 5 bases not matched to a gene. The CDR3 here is CASSKGLAIYNEQFF. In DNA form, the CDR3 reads TGTGCCAGCAGCAAGGGACTAGCGATCTACAATGAGCAGTTCTTC.

CDR3 sequence reads: CASSSGVSYNEQFF. CDR3 bases: TGCGCCAGCAGCTCGGGGGTCTCCTACAATGAGCAGTTCTTC. This chain uses TRBV5-1 with TRBJ2-1; weak D call: TRBD2 (6 bases). CDR3 length equals 14 residues. Germline loops: CDR1 SGHRS, CDR2 YFSETQ. V gave up 3 bases and J gave up 0 bases, with 7 bases separating them.

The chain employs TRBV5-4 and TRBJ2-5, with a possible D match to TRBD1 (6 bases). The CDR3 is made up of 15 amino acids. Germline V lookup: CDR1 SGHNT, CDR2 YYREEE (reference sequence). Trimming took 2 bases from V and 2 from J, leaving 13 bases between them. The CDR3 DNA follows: TGTGCCAGCAGCTTTGGGGGCAGAGAACAAGAGACCCAGTACTTC. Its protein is CASSFGGREQETQYF.

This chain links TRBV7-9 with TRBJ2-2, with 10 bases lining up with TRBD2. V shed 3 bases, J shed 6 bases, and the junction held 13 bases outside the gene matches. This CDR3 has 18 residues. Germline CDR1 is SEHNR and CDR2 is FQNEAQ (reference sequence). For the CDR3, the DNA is TGTGCCAGCAGCTTCCAGCGGGGGGGGCCGGGACGTGCCGGGGAGCTGTTTTTT. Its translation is CASSFQRGGPGRAGELFF.

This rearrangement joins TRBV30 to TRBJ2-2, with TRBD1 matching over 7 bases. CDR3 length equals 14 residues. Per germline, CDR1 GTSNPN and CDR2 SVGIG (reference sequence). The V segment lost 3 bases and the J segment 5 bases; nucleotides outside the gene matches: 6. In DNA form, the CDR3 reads TGTGCCTGGAGCCGGGACAGCGTGACCGGGGAGCTGTTTTTT. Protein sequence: CAWSRDSVTGELFF.

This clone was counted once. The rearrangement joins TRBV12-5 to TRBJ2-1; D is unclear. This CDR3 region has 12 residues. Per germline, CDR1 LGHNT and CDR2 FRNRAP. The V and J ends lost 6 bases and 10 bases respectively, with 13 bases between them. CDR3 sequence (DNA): TGTGCTAGTGGCTATGGTTCTCGGGAGCAGTTCTTC. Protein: CASGYGSREQFF.

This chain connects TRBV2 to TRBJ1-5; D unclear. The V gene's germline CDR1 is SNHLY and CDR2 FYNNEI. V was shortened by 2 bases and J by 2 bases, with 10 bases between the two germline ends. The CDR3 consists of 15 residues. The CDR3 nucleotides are TGTGCCAGCAGTGAACGCAACCCCGGCAATCAGCCCCAGCATTTT. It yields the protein CASSERNPGNQPQHF.

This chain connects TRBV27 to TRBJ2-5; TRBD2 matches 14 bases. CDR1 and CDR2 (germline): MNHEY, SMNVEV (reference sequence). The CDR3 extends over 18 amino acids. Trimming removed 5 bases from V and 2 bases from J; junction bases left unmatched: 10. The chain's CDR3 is CASSPIRGLAGVQETQYF. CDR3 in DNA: TGTGCCAGCAGTCCTATCCGGGGACTAGCGGGAGTTCAAGAGACCCAGTACTTC.

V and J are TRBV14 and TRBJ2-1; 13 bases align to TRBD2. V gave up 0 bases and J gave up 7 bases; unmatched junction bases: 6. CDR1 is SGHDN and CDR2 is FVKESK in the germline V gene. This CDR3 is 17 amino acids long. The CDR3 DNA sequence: TGTGCCAGCAGCCAAGAGTTACTAGCGGGGGGGCCAAATGAGCAGTTCTTC. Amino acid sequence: CASSQELLAGGPNEQFF.

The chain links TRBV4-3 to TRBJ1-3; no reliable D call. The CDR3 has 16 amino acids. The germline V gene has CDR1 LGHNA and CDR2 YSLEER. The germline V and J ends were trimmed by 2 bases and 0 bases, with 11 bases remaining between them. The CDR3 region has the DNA TGCGCCAGCAGCCAATATAGCGGGAACTCTGGAAACACCATATATTTT. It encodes CASSQYSGNSGNTIYF.

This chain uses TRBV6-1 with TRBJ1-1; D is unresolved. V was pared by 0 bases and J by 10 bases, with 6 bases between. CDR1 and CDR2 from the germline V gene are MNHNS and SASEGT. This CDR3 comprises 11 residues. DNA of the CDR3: TGTGCCAGCAGTGAAGCCCGAGGAGCTTTCTTT. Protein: CASSEARGAFF.

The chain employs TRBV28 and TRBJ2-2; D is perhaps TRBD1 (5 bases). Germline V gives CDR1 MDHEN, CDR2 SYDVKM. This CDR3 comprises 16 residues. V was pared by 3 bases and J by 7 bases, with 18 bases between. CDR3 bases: TGTGCCAGCAGTTTCGAGGCGTCCGGTCAGGGCGGGGAGCTGTTTTTT. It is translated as CASSFEASGQGGELFF.

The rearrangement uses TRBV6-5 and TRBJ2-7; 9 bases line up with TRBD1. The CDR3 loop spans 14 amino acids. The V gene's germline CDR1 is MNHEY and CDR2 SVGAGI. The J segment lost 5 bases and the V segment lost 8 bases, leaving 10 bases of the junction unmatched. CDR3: CASGLRDRVHEQYF. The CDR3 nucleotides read TGTGCCAGCGGACTCCGGGACAGGGTCCACGAGCAGTACTTC.

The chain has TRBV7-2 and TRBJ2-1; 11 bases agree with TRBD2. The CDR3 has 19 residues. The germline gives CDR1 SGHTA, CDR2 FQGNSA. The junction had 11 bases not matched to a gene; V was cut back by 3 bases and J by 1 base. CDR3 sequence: CASSFASGRFHTSYNEQFF. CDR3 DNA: TGTGCCAGCAGCTTCGCTAGCGGGAGGTTTCACACTTCCTACAATGAGCAGTTCTTC.

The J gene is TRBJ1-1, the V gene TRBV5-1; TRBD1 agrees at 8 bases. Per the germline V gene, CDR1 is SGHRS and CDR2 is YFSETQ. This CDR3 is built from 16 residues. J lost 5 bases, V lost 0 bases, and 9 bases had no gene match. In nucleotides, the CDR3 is TGCGCCAGCAGCTTGGACATGGGCAGGGGGCGAACTGAAGCTTTCTTT. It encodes CASSLDMGRGRTEAFF. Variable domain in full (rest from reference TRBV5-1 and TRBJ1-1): KAGVTQTPRYLIKTRGQQVTLSCSPISGHRSVSWYQQTPGQGLQFLFEYFSETQRNKGNFPGRFSGRQFSNSRSEMNVSTLELGDSALYLCASSLDMGRGRTEAFFGQGTRLTVV.

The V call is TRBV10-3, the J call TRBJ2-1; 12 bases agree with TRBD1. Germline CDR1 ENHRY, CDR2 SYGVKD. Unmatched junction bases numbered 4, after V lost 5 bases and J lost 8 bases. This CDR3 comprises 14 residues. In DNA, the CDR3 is TGTGCCATCAGTTTGGGACAGGGGGCGGATGAGCAGTTCTTC. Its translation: CAISLGQGADEQFF.

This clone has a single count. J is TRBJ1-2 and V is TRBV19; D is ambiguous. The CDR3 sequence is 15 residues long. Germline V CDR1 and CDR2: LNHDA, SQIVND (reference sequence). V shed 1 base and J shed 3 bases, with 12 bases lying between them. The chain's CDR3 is CASSIGPGQDYGYTF. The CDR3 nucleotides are TGTGCCAGTAGTATAGGACCCGGCCAGGACTATGGCTACACCTTC.

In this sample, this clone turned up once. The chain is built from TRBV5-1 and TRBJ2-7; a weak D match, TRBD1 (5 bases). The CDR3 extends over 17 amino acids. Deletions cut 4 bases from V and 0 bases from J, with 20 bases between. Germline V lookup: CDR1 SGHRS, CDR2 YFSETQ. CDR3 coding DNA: TGCGCCAGCAGCCCCCCCCAGGGCCGCGTGGGCTCCTACGAGCAGTACTTC. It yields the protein CASSPPQGRVGSYEQYF.

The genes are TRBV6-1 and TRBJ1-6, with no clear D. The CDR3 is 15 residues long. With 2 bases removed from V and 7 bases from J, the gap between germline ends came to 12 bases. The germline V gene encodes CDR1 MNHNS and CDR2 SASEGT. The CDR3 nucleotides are TGTGCCAGCAGTGAAAGGCTCTTGGGCAATTCACCCCTCCACTTT. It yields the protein CASSERLLGNSPLHF.

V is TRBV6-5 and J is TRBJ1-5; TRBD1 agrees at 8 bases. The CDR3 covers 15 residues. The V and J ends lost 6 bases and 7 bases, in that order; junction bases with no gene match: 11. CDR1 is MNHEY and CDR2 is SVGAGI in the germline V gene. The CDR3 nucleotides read TGTGCCAGCAGAAACGCCGCGACAGGGGTCCAGCCCCAGCATTTT. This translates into CASRNAATGVQPQHF.

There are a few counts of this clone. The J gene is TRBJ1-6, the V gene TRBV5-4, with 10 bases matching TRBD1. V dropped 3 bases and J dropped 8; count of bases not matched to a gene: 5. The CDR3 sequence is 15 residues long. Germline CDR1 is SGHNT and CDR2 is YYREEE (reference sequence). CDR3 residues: CASSSRTGGYSPLHF. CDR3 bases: TGTGCCAGCAGCTCCCGGACAGGGGGGTATTCACCCCTCCACTTT.

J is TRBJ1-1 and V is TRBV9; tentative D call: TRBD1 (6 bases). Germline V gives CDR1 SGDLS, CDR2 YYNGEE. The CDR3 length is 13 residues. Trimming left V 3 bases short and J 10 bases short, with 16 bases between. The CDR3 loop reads CASSDLQGGAAFF. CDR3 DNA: TGTGCCAGCAGCGACCTACAGGGAGGGGCAGCTTTCTTT.

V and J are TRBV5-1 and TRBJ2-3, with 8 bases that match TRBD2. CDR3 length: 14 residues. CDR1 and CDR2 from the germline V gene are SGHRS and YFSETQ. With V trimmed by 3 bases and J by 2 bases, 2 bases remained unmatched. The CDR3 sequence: CASSSGGNTDTQYF. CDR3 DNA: TGCGCCAGCAGCTCGGGGGGGAACACAGATACGCAGTATTTT.

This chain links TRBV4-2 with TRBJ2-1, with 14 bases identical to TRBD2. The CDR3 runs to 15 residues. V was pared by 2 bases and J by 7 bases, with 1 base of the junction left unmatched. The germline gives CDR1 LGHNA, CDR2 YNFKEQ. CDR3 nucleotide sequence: TGTGCCAGCAGCCAAAGACTAGCGGGGGGGAATGAGCAGTTCTTC. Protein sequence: CASSQRLAGGNEQFF.

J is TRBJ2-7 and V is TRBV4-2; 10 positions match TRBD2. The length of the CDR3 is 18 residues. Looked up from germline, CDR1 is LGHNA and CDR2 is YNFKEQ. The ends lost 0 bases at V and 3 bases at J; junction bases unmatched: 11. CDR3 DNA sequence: TGTGCCAGCAGCCAAGATCTATCACTAGCGGGGCGAAGCTACGAGCAGTACTTC. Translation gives CASSQDLSLAGRSYEQYF.

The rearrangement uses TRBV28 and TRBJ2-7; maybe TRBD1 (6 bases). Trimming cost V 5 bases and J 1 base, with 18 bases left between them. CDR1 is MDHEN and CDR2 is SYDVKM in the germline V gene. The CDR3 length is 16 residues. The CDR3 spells CASSGGRGRSSYEQYF. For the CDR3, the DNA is TGTGCCAGCAGTGGCGGCAGGGGACGATCATCCTACGAGCAGTACTTC.

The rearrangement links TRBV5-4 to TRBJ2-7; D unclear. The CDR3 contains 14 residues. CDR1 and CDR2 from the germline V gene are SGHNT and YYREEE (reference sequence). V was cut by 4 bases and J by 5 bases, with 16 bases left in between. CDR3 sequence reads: CASSPRSPSDEQYF. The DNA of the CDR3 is TGTGCCAGCAGCCCTAGGTCCCCGAGCGACGAGCAGTACTTC.

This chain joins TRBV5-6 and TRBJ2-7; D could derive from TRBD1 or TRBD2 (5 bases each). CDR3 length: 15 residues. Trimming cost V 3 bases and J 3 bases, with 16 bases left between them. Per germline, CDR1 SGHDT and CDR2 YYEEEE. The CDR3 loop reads CASSSLGPSNYEQYF. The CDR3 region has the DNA TGTGCCAGCAGCTCCCTGGGACCCTCCAACTACGAGCAGTACTTC.

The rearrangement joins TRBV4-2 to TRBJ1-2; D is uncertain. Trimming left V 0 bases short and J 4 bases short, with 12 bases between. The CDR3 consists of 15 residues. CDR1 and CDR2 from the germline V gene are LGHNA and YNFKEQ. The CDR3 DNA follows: TGTGCCAGCAGCCAAGATCAAGGAGTAAGCTATGGCTACACCTTC. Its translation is CASSQDQGVSYGYTF.

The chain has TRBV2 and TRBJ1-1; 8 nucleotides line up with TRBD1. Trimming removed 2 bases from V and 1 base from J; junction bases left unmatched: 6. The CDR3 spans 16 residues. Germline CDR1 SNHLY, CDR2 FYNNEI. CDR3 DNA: TGTGCCAGCAGTGAAACGAAGACAGGGGCGAACACTGAAGCTTTCTTT. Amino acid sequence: CASSETKTGANTEAFF.